These T cell receptor beta chains were read from a single sample in a study of blood T cell repertoires in COVID-19. The protocol was immunoSEQ multiplex PCR, while the TCRdb copy is restricted to in-frame clones and leaves out a portion. The repertoire includes over 20,000 clones, around 89% of them detected once, and 6% sits in the top ten. Sequenced sample: peripheral blood. These receptors were taken from a human donor in a cohort sampled during active COVID-19. Each CDR3 is given with its conserved first and last residue. D genes are given only for firm matches.

TRBJ2-2 - TRBV11-2 CASSSLGAGTGELFF
TRBJ2-7 - TRBV28 CASSSTAKSAEQYF
TRBJ1-1 TRBD1 TRBV4-1 CASSLGQGVNTEAFF
TRBJ1-5 - TRBV19 CASSQITGGNQPQHF
TRBJ2-1 TRBD2 TRBV19 CASSALTSLEYNEQFF
TRBJ2-1 TRBD2 TRBV4-1 CASSQDMLGTSGEQFF
TRBJ2-1 TRBD2 TRBV5-1 CASRGAGGPSSYNEQFF
TRBJ2-7 TRBD2 TRBV2 CASRTSGNAEQYF
TRBJ1-4 TRBD1 TRBV13 CASSATGGPNEKLFF
TRBJ1-1 - TRBV12-3/TRBV12-4 CASSFSDTEAFF
TRBJ2-3 - TRBV3-1/TRBV3-2 CASSQDWSRDTQYF
TRBJ2-3 - TRBV9 CASSVVGGTDTDTQYF
TRBJ2-5 TRBD1 TRBV6-2/TRBV6-3 CASSLRDRGVETQYF
TRBJ2-1 TRBD2 TRBV9 CASSVGLAGSRRMNEQFF
TRBJ1-1 - TRBV14 CASSSSLNTEAFF
TRBJ1-3 TRBD1 TRBV10-3 CAANRGGSGNTIYF
TRBJ1-5 - TRBV7-8 CASSKGQALNQPQHF
TRBJ1-2 - TRBV3-1/TRBV3-2 CASSQTADYGYTF
TRBJ1-6 TRBD1 TRBV2 CASSDKQGARQDSPLHF
TRBJ1-1 - TRBV6-5 CASIPSGGNTEAFF
TRBJ2-2 TRBD1 TRBV19 CASSHGTGMSGELFF
TRBJ1-2 - TRBV2 CASGSRGNGYTF
TRBJ1-1 TRBD1 TRBV11-2 CASSLSGTGVSEAFF
TRBJ2-7 - TRBV28 CASSRQVEQYF
TRBJ1-2 - TRBV7-6 CASSANSGIYSEGYTF
TRBJ2-6 - TRBV4-1 CASGTQGSGANVLTF
TRBJ2-3 TRBD2 TRBV6-2/TRBV6-3 CASSYGTSGYSTDTQYF
TRBJ1-6 TRBD1 TRBV28 CASVRQGSFSSPLHF
TRBJ2-5 - TRBV2 CASRQEKETQYF
TRBJ2-6 TRBD1 TRBV29-1 CSVQTGGSGANVLTF
TRBJ1-3 TRBD1 TRBV4-1 CASSGQVFSGNTIYF
TRBJ2-7 TRBD2 TRBV9 CASSVGLSGSGEQYF
TRBJ2-1 TRBD1 TRBV6-5 CASSRPGQVGEQFF
TRBJ2-7 - TRBV11-2 CASSLAIAEQYF
TRBJ1-1 - TRBV6-1 CASSEVGGRAFF
TRBJ2-3 - TRBV24-1 CATGREGADTQYF
TRBJ2-7 - TRBV3-1/TRBV3-2 CASSQGSSTEQYF
TRBJ2-7 - TRBV6-6 CASSRWAGALGMYDEQYF
TRBJ2-4 - TRBV5-1 CASSSDNAKNIQYF
TRBJ1-2 TRBD1 TRBV10-3 CAITTPEDRGLEGYTF